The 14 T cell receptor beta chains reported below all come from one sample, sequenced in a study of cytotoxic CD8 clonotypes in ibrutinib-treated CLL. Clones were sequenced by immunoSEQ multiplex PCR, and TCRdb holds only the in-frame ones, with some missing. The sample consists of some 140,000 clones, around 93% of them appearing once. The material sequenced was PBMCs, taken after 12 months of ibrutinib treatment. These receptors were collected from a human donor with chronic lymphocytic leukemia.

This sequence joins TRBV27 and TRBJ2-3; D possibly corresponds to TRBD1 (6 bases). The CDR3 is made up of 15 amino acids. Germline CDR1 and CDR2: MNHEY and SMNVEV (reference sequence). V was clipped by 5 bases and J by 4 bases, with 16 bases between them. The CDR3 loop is CASSPVTGRADTQYF. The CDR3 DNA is TGTGCCAGCAGTCCGGTAACAGGGCGAGCAGATACGCAGTATTTT.

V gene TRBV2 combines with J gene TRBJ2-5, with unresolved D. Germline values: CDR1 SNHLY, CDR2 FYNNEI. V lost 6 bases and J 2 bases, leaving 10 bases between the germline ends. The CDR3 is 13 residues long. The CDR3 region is CASRRTEQETQYF. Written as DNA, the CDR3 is TGTGCCAGCAGACGGACGGAACAAGAGACCCAGTACTTC.

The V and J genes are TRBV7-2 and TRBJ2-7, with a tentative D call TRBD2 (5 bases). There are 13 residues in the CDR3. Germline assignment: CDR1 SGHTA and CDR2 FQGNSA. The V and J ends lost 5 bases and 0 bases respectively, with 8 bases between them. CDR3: CASSADFSYEQYF. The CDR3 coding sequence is TGTGCCAGCAGCGCGGACTTCTCCTACGAGCAGTACTTC.

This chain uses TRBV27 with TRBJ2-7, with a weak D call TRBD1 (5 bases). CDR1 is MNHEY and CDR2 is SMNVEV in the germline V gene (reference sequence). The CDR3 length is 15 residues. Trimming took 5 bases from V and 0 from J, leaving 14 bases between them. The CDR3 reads CASSPSDIYSYEQYF. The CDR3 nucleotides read TGTGCCAGCAGTCCCTCGGACATATACTCCTACGAGCAGTACTTC.

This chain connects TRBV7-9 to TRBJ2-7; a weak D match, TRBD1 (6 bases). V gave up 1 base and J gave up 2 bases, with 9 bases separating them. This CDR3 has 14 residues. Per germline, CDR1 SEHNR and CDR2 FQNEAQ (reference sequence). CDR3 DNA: TGTGCCAGCAGCTTAGGCGGACAGACCTACGAGCAGTACTTC. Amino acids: CASSLGGQTYEQYF.

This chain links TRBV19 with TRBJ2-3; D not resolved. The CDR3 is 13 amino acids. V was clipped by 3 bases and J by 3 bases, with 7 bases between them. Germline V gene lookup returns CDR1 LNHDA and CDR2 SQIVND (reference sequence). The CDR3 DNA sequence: TGTGCCAGTAGTATGGTGGGGACAGATACGCAGTATTTT. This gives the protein CASSMVGTDTQYF.

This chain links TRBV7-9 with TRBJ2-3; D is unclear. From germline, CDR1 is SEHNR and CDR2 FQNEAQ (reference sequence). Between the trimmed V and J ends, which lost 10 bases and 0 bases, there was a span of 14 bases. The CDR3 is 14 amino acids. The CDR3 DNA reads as TGTGCCACCCTACTCCTAACTAGCACAGATACGCAGTATTTT. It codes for CATLLLTSTDTQYF.

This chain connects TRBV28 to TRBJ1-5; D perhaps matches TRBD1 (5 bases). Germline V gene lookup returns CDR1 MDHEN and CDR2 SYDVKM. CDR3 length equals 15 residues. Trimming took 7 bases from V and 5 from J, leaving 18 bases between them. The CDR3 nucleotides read TGTGCCAGCACCCGGGGACCGGGCGGGTATCAGCCCCAGCATTTT. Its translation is CASTRGPGGYQPQHF.

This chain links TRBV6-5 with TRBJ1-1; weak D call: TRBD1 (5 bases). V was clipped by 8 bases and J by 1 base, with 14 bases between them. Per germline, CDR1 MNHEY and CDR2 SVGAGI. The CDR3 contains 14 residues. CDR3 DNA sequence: TGTGCCAGCGGACAACTCGGGCAGAACACTGAAGCTTTCTTT. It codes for CASGQLGQNTEAFF.

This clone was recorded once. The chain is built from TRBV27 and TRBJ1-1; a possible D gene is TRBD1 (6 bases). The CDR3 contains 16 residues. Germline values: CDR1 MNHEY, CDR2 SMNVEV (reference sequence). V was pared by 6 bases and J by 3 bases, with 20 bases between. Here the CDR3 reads CASRPDRSFIDTEAFF. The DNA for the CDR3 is TGTGCCAGCAGACCCGACAGGAGTTTCATCGACACTGAAGCTTTCTTT.

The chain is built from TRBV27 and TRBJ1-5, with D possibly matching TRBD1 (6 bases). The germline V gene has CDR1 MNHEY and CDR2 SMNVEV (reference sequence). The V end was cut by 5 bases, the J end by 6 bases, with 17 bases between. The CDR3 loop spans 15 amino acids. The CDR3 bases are TGTGCCAGCAGTCCGTACGACAGGCTAGGTCAGCCCCAGCATTTT. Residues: CASSPYDRLGQPQHF.

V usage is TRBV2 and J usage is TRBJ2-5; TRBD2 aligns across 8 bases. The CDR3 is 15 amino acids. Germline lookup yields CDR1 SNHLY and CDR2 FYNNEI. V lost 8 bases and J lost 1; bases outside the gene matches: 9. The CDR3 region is CASSRREGPQETQYF. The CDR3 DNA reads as TGTGCCAGCTCGCGTCGGGAGGGACCCCAAGAGACCCAGTACTTC.

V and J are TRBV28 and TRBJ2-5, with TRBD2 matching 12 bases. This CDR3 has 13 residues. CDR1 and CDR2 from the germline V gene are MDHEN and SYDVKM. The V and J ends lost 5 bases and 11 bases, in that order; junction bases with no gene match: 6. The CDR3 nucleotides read TGTGCCAGCAGTCTCGGGACTAGCGGGCCACAGTACTTC. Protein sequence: CASSLGTSGPQYF.

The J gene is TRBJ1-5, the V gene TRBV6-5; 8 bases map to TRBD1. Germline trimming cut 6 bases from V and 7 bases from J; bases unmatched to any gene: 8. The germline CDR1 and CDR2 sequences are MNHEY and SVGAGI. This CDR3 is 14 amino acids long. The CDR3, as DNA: TGTGCCAGCAGGCACGACAGGGGTAGGCAGCCCCAGCATTTT. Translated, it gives CASRHDRGRQPQHF.